Below, 23 T cell receptor beta chains from the same sample are listed, as sequenced in a study of regulatory T cells in long-lasting Graves disease. CDR3-region Arm-PCR and iRepertoire HTBI primers produced the TCR beta libraries. MiXCR, applied by TCRdb to the multiplex PCR reads, yields one record per CDR3 protein. The sample gives hundreds of thousands of distinct CDR3 sequences, roughly 21% of which show up once; around 7% is in the top ten. This sample's time point: persistent/refractory GD, antithyroid drugs over 5 years with positive TRAb. The TCR library was made from RNA that had been extracted from PBMCs in TRIzol. Sequenced material: peripheral blood mononuclear cells (PBMCs), taken when the disease was refractory, from a patient treated with antithyroid drugs. These TCRs come from a female donor with Graves disease.

This clonotype was found many times. The chain couples TRBV12-3 or TRBV12-4 to TRBJ2-5; 10 nucleotides align to TRBD2. The CDR3 totals 15 residues. V shed 8 bases and J 0 bases; nucleotides not matched to a gene: 6. The CDR3 spells CASRRLAGYQETQYF. The CDR3 DNA reads as TGTGCCAGCCGTAGACTAGCGGGTTACCAAGAGACCCAGTACTTC.

J is TRBJ2-7 and V is TRBV30, with D possibly being TRBD1 (5 bases). Looked up from germline, CDR1 is GTSNPN and CDR2 is SVGIG (reference sequence). CDR3 length equals 13 residues. The V gene lost 2 bases and the J gene lost 5 bases, with 13 bases spanning the gap. CDR3 sequence reads: CAWSSWTMNEQYF. DNA of the CDR3: TGTGCCTGGAGTAGCTGGACAATGAACGAGCAGTACTTC.

This clonotype was found a few times. The V call is TRBV6-1, the J call TRBJ2-3; 9 positions agree with TRBD2. The CDR3 runs 18 residues. Germline lookup yields CDR1 MNHNS and CDR2 SASEGT. J gave up 2 bases and V 2 bases, and 11 bases lay outside the gene matches. The CDR3 DNA follows: TGTGCCAGCAGTGAACAGGTTGGGCTAGCGGGGATCACAGATACGCAGTATTTT. Its protein is CASSEQVGLAGITDTQYF.

On this clonotype itself: Compared with germline, one end of the junction differs, possibly owing to a read error. The chain's CDR3 is CASSLAHGGPLGEQCF. CDR3 nucleotide sequence: TGCGCCAGCAGCTTGGCTCATGGAGGGCCTCTAGGAGAGCAGTGCTTC. This chain joins TRBV5-1 and TRBJ2-7, with D possibly TRBD2 on 6 matching bases. Germline values: CDR1 SGHRS, CDR2 YFSETQ. The CDR3 loop spans 16 amino acids.

In DNA form, the CDR3 reads TGCAGCTATCTCCAGGGGGCTGTGAACACTGAAGCTTTCTTT. This codes for CSYLQGAVNTEAFF. This chain links TRBV29-1 with TRBJ1-1; 8 nucleotides align to TRBD1. After removal of 8 bases from V and 0 bases from J, the junction contained 8 bases not matched to a gene. Germline CDR1 SQVTM, CDR2 ANQGSEA. The length of the CDR3 is 14 residues.

This clonotype was detected many times. The junction departs from the called germline gene at one end, perhaps through a read error. The genes are TRBV7-7 and TRBJ2-5; tentatively, D is TRBD2 (5 bases). The CDR3 totals 16 residues. Germline V gene sequence: CDR1 SSHAT, CDR2 FNYEAQ (reference sequence). This CDR3 reads CASSLWAGTLGETQYF. In nucleotides, the CDR3 is TGTGCTAGCAGCTTATGGGCGGGCACCCTCGGGGAGACCCAGTACTTC.

This sequence joins TRBV11-2 and TRBJ2-5, with D unresolved. The V end lost 4 bases, the J end lost 3 bases, and 9 bases lay between the germline ends. CDR1 and CDR2 (germline): SGHAT, FQNNGV. The CDR3 extends over 13 amino acids. The CDR3 nucleotides are TGTGCCAGCAGCTCACACGTAGAAGAGACCCAGTACTTC. This gives the protein CASSSHVEETQYF.

This clonotype appeared many times. This sequence joins TRBV24-1 and TRBJ2-5; D perhaps matches TRBD2 (6 bases). From germline, CDR1 is KGHDR and CDR2 SFDVKD. The ends were cut back, 3 bases at V and 4 bases at J, with 17 bases in the middle. This CDR3 comprises 16 residues. The CDR3 protein is CATSDPRYPGGETQYF. The CDR3, as DNA: TGTGCCACCAGTGATCCGAGATACCCCGGGGGAGAGACCCAGTACTTC.

This chain uses TRBV4-1 with TRBJ2-7; tentatively, D is TRBD1 (6 bases). The CDR3 contains 15 residues. Deletions cut 0 bases from V and 0 bases from J, with 9 bases between. Germline lookup yields CDR1 MGHRA and CDR2 YSYEKL. CDR3: CASSQETGSSYEQYF. CDR3 DNA sequence: TGCGCCAGCAGCCAAGAAACAGGGAGCTCCTACGAGCAGTACTTC.

This clonotype has at least ten counts. This sequence joins TRBV11-2 and TRBJ1-2; possibly TRBD1 for D (5 bases). V lost 1 base, J lost 8 bases, and 14 bases lay in between. The germline gives CDR1 SGHAT, CDR2 FQNNGV. The CDR3 totals 14 residues. The CDR3 coding sequence is TGTGCCAGCAGCTTAGTTGGGACCCTCCAGGGCTACACCTTC. Encoded protein: CASSLVGTLQGYTF.

The sample holds many counts of this clonotype. The V gene is TRBV2, the J gene TRBJ2-5; 9 positions agree with TRBD1. This CDR3 region has 13 residues. Germline V gene sequence: CDR1 SNHLY, CDR2 FYNNEI. V was clipped by 6 bases and J by 3 bases; unmatched bases: 2. CDR3: CASRDRGKETQYF. The CDR3 DNA is TGTGCCAGCAGGGACAGGGGAAAAGAGACCCAGTACTTC.

This clonotype was detected ten times or more. The V and J genes are TRBV2 and TRBJ1-5, with D perhaps matching TRBD1 (5 bases). The length of the CDR3 is 18 residues. Trimming pared 3 bases from V and 5 bases from J, leaving 23 bases between. CDR1 and CDR2 (germline): SNHLY, FYNNEI. The CDR3 bases are TGTGCCAGCAGTGACGAGTTGGAAACAGGCTCTTCACATCAGCCCCAGCATTTT. Residues: CASSDELETGSSHQPQHF.

The table lists this clonotype with a few counts. Possible read error: a much larger clone is one base away. The chain joins TRBV6-2 or TRBV6-3 to TRBJ1-2; a weak D match, TRBD1 (5 bases). Trimming took off 2 bases at V and 2 bases at J, with 6 bases between the two ends. The CDR3 runs to 13 residues. Germline CDR1 and CDR2: MNHEY and SVGEGT. CDR3 protein: CASSYDSNYGYTF. CDR3 DNA sequence: TGTGCCAGCAGTTACGACAGCAACTATGGCTACACCTTC.

The V call is TRBV7-8, the J call TRBJ1-2, with TRBD1 as a possible D gene (6 bases). Trimming stripped 4 bases from V and 2 bases from J, with 17 bases between. There are 16 residues in the CDR3. CDR1 and CDR2 (germline): SGHVS, FQNEAQ. The CDR3, as DNA: TGTGCCAGCAGCTCAATACAGGGAAGAGTGAACTATGGCTACACCTTC. Translated, it gives CASSSIQGRVNYGYTF.

This clonotype has just a few counts. The chain combines TRBV7-2 with TRBJ1-2; 10 bases align to TRBD1. Trimming removed 5 bases from V and 8 bases from J; junction bases left unmatched: 5. This CDR3 is built from 13 residues. The germline gives CDR1 SGHTA, CDR2 FQGNSA. CDR3 loop: CASSPGQGRGYTF. DNA for the CDR3: TGTGCCAGCAGCCCGGGACAGGGGAGAGGCTACACCTTC.

This clonotype occurred many times. The CDR3 DNA follows: TGTGCCAGCAGCTTGGCAGGATTTTCACCCCTCCACTTT. As protein: CASSLAGFSPLHF. The rearrangement uses TRBV28 and TRBJ1-6; D is unclear. The V gene lost 6 bases and the J gene lost 9 bases, with 12 bases spanning the gap. The CDR3 is 13 residues long. CDR1 is MDHEN and CDR2 is SYDVKM in the germline V gene.

Comment on this clonotype: The junction differs from germline at one of its ends, possibly a read error. This sequence joins TRBV28 and TRBJ1-1, with D unclear. There are 12 residues in the CDR3. CDR1 MDHEN and CDR2 SYDVKM come from the germline V gene. The CDR3 bases are TGTGTCAGCAGGACGCTGAACACTGAAGCTTTCTTT. Residues: CVSRTLNTEAFF.

This clonotype was seen at least ten times. The CDR3 here is CASSGSGSPNEKLFF. The CDR3 DNA follows: TGTGCCAGCAGCGGATCAGGGTCGCCTAATGAAAAACTGTTTTTT. The chain couples TRBV13 to TRBJ1-4; D is possibly TRBD1 (5 bases). The V gene lost 5 bases and the J gene lost 3 bases, with 13 bases spanning the gap. This CDR3 contains 15 residues. CDR1 is PRHDT, CDR2 FYEKMQ, per germline (reference sequence).

This clonotype was found a few times. V gene TRBV11-1 combines with J gene TRBJ1-6; 9 positions agree with TRBD1. The CDR3 is made up of 14 amino acids. Unmatched junction bases numbered 5, after V lost 5 bases and J lost 9 bases. Germline assignment: CDR1 SGHAT and CDR2 FQDESV (reference sequence). In DNA, the CDR3 is TGTGCCAGCAGCCCCACAGGGGGCACTTCACCCCTCCACTTT. Its protein product is CASSPTGGTSPLHF.

The sample holds many counts of this clonotype. The chain employs TRBV6-5 and TRBJ1-2; D is ambiguous. V dropped 3 bases and J dropped 3 bases, with 5 bases sitting between them. CDR1 and CDR2 from the germline V gene are MNHEY and SVGAGI. The CDR3 is 12 amino acids. The CDR3 loop is CASSYPDYGYTF. CDR3 bases: TGTGCCAGCAGTTATCCGGACTATGGCTACACCTTC.

This clonotype has ten or more counts. The chain employs TRBV12-3 or TRBV12-4 and TRBJ2-4; D may be TRBD2 (5 bases). The CDR3 loop spans 15 amino acids. Between the trimmed V and J ends, which lost 5 bases and 1 base, there was a span of 12 bases. CDR3 sequence reads: CASSPGVLAKNIQYF. In DNA form, the CDR3 reads TGTGCCAGCAGTCCCGGGGTTTTGGCCAAAAACATTCAGTACTTC.

This clonotype has more than one count but fewer than ten. The V gene is TRBV18, the J gene TRBJ1-4, with TRBD1 matching over 7 bases. The CDR3 spans 15 residues. Losses at the gene ends were 2 bases for V and 6 bases for J; bases not matched to a gene: 6. Germline lookup yields CDR1 KGHSH and CDR2 LQKENI. CDR3 in DNA: TGTGCCAGCTCACCAACGTCGCAGGGGGATGAAAAACTGTTTTTT. It encodes CASSPTSQGDEKLFF.

J is TRBJ2-3 and V is TRBV30; 8 positions agree with TRBD1. V shed 0 bases, J shed 6 bases, and the junction held 8 bases outside the gene matches. The length of the CDR3 is 15 residues. Looked up from germline, CDR1 is GTSNPN and CDR2 is SVGIG (reference sequence). DNA of the CDR3: TGTGCCTGGAGTGTAGGCGCCCAGGGGGCGGATACGCAGTATTTT. This gives the protein CAWSVGAQGADTQYF.